The clone carrying this TCR beta chain was counted between two and nine times. Its antigen is currently unknown. A single record per CDR3 protein comes from TCRdb applying MiXCR to the reads. The sample carries roughly 170,000 distinct CDR3 sequences, about 20% recorded once. These data belong to a study of T cell repertoires in cytomegalovirus infection. Study-level information: An indication of both CMV infection and matching HLA type came from public TCR beta signatures. Study-wide results and limits: Clonotype analysis showed dominance of the ex vivo response by HLA-C-restricted CMV-specific TCR beta clonotypes.

The TCR was taken from a human donor in good health (CMV status not recorded). Some clones in this sample may be carry-over from other donors' samples. The sample consisted of CD8+ T cells from cultured PBMCs, taken from culture after CMV antigen stimulation.

The CDR3 region is CASSQGATGTYEQYF. CDR3 sequence (DNA): TGCGCCAGCAGCCAGGGAGCGACAGGCACCTACGAGCAGTACTTC. V is TRBV4-1 and J is TRBJ2-7, with D perhaps matching TRBD1 (6 bases). V was trimmed by 3 bases and J by 2 bases, leaving 14 bases between them. CDR3 length: 15 residues. Germline lookup yields CDR1 MGHRA and CDR2 YSYEKL.